This T cell receptor beta chain was recovered during a study of blood T cell repertoires in COVID-19. At the level of the study: Sample material is recorded as cDNA or gDNA derived from T cells, B-cell-depleted T cells, or PBMCs.

Study processing details: For nucleated cells, counts were estimated from reference gene primer amplification. The protocol was immunoSEQ multiplex PCR, while the TCRdb copy is restricted to in-frame clones and leaves out a portion. V, J and clone size are those of that table, while D and trimming were read from the DNA. This sample yields 250,000 to 350,000 clones, of which 86% are seen a single time; less than 3% belongs to the top ten. CDR1 is SEHNR, CDR2 FQNEAQ, per germline (reference sequence). This CDR3 region has 15 residues. Trimming took off 1 base at V and 2 bases at J, with 10 bases between the two ends.

V gene TRBV7-9 combines with J gene TRBJ2-3; D is unresolved. The TCR comes from a woman aged 30 to 39 with active or convalescent COVID-19. The sample consisted of peripheral blood. In DNA form, the CDR3 reads TGTGCCAGCAGCTTAGGGGCCGCCTTCACAGATACGCAGTATTTT. Residues: CASSLGAAFTDTQYF.